In this sample, the clone carrying this T cell receptor beta chain turned up many times. Its antigen is unidentified. A junction boundary mismatches the germline segment, possibly from a read error. In germline, CDR1 is SSHAT, CDR2 FNYEAQ (reference sequence). The CDR3 runs to 15 residues. The sample is drawn from a study of T cells in Graves' hyperthyroidism and ophthalmopathy. Study-level points and caveats: The majority of expanded thyroid clonotypes above 0.001 also appeared in blood. Ophthalmopathy was identified by the model a median approximately six months ahead of onset.

Using RNA transcripts as the source, TCR beta CDR3 regions were amplified. During a first-round RT-PCR of the TCR CDR3, the HTBI primer set was used. TCRdb processed the multiplex PCR reads anew with MiXCR; each CDR3 protein has one entry. The sample includes 300,000 to 450,000 distinct CDR3 sequences, about a sixth of them seen just once. The rearrangement joins TRBV7-7 to TRBJ2-5, with D possibly TRBD1 on 5 matching bases. This clonotype was obtained from a young woman with Graves' hyperthyroidism that later progressed to Graves' ophthalmopathy. Sequencing used blood. DNA for the CDR3: TGTGCTAGCAGCTTACTTCCAGGGTCACAAGAGACCCAGTACTTC. This gives the protein CASSLLPGSQETQYF.